The present T cell receptor (beta chain) was sequenced within a study of CXCR3-negative and CXCR3-positive naive CD8 T cells. Study findings and constraints: Higher TRB CDR3 hydrophobicity marked CXCR3-positive naive cells relative to CXCR3-negative naive cells.

It was by 5' RACE with UMI labels that the TRB cDNA libraries were prepared. TCRdb reanalyzed the 5' RACE reads and collapses them to one entry per CDR3 protein, without DNA. This sample's table has over 150,000 distinct CDR3 sequences. Germline CDR1 and CDR2: MDHEN and SYDVKM. This CDR3 comprises 13 residues. In the case of this clonotype: What it binds is unknown.

This TCR derives from a human donor in good health. Some clones in this sample may be carry-over from other donors' samples. The sequencing sample was made of naive CXCR3+ CD8+ T cells from blood. As to subset: CD45RO-CCR7+CD27+CD95- naive CD8+ T cells expressing CXCR3 (TNR3+). The rearrangement links TRBV28 to TRBJ1-1. The CDR3 loop reads CASSLFRQNEAFF. Looking up the rest from reference TRBV28 and TRBJ1-1 gives the full variable domain: DVKVTQSSRYLVKRTGEKVFLECVQDMDHENMFWYRQDPGLGLRLIYFSYDVKMKEKGDIPEGYSVSREKKERFSLILESASTNQTSMYLCASSLFRQNEAFFGQGTRLTVV.